The 27 T cell receptor beta chains presented below share a single source sample, sequenced in a study of shared clonotypes between healthy human individuals. Libraries were prepared by immunoSEQ multiplex PCR; TCRdb keeps only in-frame clonotypes and omits some of them. The sample contains some 2,100,000 clones, roughly 95% of which appear only once. Material for sequencing was naive CD4+ T cells sorted from blood. Subset meaning: CD45RA+ positively selected. The source of these receptors is a man aged 18 to 35 in good health.

J is TRBJ2-1 and V is TRBV2; TRBD2 might be the D (5 bases). This CDR3 has 13 residues. CDR1 is SNHLY, CDR2 FYNNEI, per germline. The V end lost 1 base, the J end lost 6 bases, and 7 bases lay between the germline ends. The CDR3 sequence is CASSEGTSNEQFF. The CDR3 nucleotides are TGTGCCAGCAGTGAAGGGACTTCCAATGAGCAGTTCTTC.

The gene calls are TRBV5-8 and TRBJ1-3; D gene ambiguous. The CDR3 extends over 15 amino acids. Germline CDR1 reads SGHTS; CDR2 reads YDEGEE. Trimming left V 0 bases short and J 0 bases short, with 7 bases between. CDR3: CASSLEGYSGNTIYF. The CDR3 DNA is TGTGCCAGCAGCTTGGAAGGCTACTCTGGAAACACCATATATTTT.

The rearrangement joins TRBV6-1 to TRBJ2-2, with D perhaps matching TRBD1 or TRBD2 (5 bases each). The V gene lost 7 bases and the J gene lost 5 bases, with 17 bases spanning the gap. The CDR3 is 15 amino acids. Germline CDR1 MNHNS, CDR2 SASEGT. The CDR3 nucleotides are TGTGCCAGCATGGGAGTGACAGTGAGAACCGGGGAGCTGTTTTTT. Translating it yields CASMGVTVRTGELFF.

The chain couples TRBV10-2 to TRBJ2-7, with 9 bases identical to TRBD2. Unmatched junction bases numbered 5, after V lost 3 bases and J lost 2 bases. In germline, CDR1 is WSHSY, CDR2 SAAADI. There are 15 residues in the CDR3. CDR3 nucleotide sequence: TGCGCCAGCAGTGACCCTAGCGGGACTACCTACGAGCAGTACTTC. It yields the protein CASSDPSGTTYEQYF.

V and J are TRBV5-4 and TRBJ1-4; maybe TRBD1 (6 bases). V was trimmed by 0 bases and J by 8 bases, leaving 8 bases between them. The CDR3 runs 13 residues. Per the germline V gene, CDR1 is SGHNT and CDR2 is YYREEE (reference sequence). The CDR3 bases are TGTGCCAGCAGCTTGGCAGGGGTCGAAAAACTGTTTTTT. Its translation: CASSLAGVEKLFF.

The genes are TRBV5-1 and TRBJ2-2, with a possible D match to TRBD1 (5 bases). The germline V gene has CDR1 SGHRS and CDR2 YFSETQ. The CDR3 sequence is 13 residues long. Trimming removed 4 bases at V and 6 bases at J, with 10 bases between. The CDR3 coding sequence is TGCGCCAGCAGCCCAGGGATGCCCGGGGAGCTGTTTTTT. This codes for CASSPGMPGELFF.

This clone was seen a single time. This chain connects TRBV14 to TRBJ1-2; D call uncertain. Trimming shortened V by 4 bases and J by 3 bases, and 9 bases separated the two germline ends. Per the germline V gene, CDR1 is SGHDN and CDR2 is FVKESK. The CDR3 length is 13 residues. The CDR3 DNA reads as TGTGCCAGCAGCCCCATGGCAGACTATGGCTACACCTTC. It encodes CASSPMADYGYTF.

Details on this clone: Other DNA sequences in this specimen translate into the identical CDR3. V usage is TRBV29-1 and J usage is TRBJ2-3, with unresolved D. The CDR3 spans 12 residues. V lost 3 bases and J lost 2, with 6 bases in between. Germline V CDR1 and CDR2: SQVTM, ANQGSEA. CDR3 loop: CSVEVSTDTQYF. CDR3 bases: TGCAGCGTTGAGGTGTCCACAGATACGCAGTATTTT.

This chain joins TRBV6-1 and TRBJ2-7; D might be TRBD1 (5 bases). The CDR3 length is 16 residues. Deletions cut 2 bases from V and 2 bases from J, with 16 bases between. Germline CDR1 reads MNHNS; CDR2 reads SASEGT. CDR3 DNA sequence: TGTGCCAGCAGTGAAAACGCGTGGCAGGGAACCTACGAGCAGTACTTC. This sequence encodes CASSENAWQGTYEQYF.

For this clone: This CDR3 fails to terminate in the conserved phenylalanine or tryptophan, so it likely reflects a read error. The limits of the CDR3 on the DNA are not certain, so only TCRdb's listed CDR3 is given. The chain joins TRBV7-2 to TRBJ2-7; the table's D call of TRBD1 was not tested on the DNA. The CDR3 comprises 11 residues, both ends counted. Germline CDR1 reads SGHTA; CDR2 reads FQGNSA. CDR3 region: CASSLLGAPRL.

V gene TRBV7-9 combines with J gene TRBJ1-1; D is perhaps TRBD1 (6 bases). The CDR3 has 16 amino acids. The V gene lost 5 bases and the J gene lost 4 bases, with 20 bases spanning the gap. Germline CDR1 and CDR2: SEHNR and FQNEAQ (reference sequence). CDR3 in DNA: TGTGCCAGCAGCCCGTACGGGGGGCGCGGGAGCACTGAAGCTTTCTTT. It translates to CASSPYGGRGSTEAFF. The full variable domain, completed using reference TRBV7-9 and TRBJ1-1, is DTGVSQNPRHKITKRGQNVTFRCDPISEHNRLYWYRQTLGQGPEFLTYFQNEAQLEKSRLLSDRFSAERPKGSFSTLEIQRTEQGDSAMYLCASSPYGGRGSTEAFFGQGTRLTVV.

Comment on this clone: This sample includes further DNA sequences coding for the same CDR3. The CDR3 region has the DNA TGTGCCAGCAGCTCGAGACAGGGTACCGGGGAGCTGTTTTTT. Translated: CASSSRQGTGELFF. This sequence joins TRBV11-3 and TRBJ2-2; TRBD1 agrees at 7 bases. J gave up 5 bases and V 4 bases, and 4 bases lay outside the gene matches. The CDR3 length is 14 residues. Per germline, CDR1 SGHNT and CDR2 YENEEA.

The chain employs TRBV28 and TRBJ1-6, with unresolved D. V was trimmed by 8 bases and J by 0 bases, leaving 11 bases between them. This CDR3 is 15 amino acids long. Germline CDR1 MDHEN, CDR2 SYDVKM. In nucleotides, the CDR3 is TGTGCCAGCCGCCCGTACGGCTCCTATAATTCACCCCTCCACTTT. It codes for CASRPYGSYNSPLHF. Full variable domain (outside the CDR3, taken from reference TRBV28 and TRBJ1-6): DVKVTQSSRYLVKRTGEKVFLECVQDMDHENMFWYRQDPGLGLRLIYFSYDVKMKEKGDIPEGYSVSREKKERFSLILESASTNQTSMYLCASRPYGSYNSPLHFGNGTRLTVT.

This clone came up a few times. The genes are TRBV7-9 and TRBJ2-2; no reliable D call. The ends were cut back, 5 bases at V and 3 bases at J, with 7 bases in the middle. CDR3 length: 13 amino acids. CDR1 and CDR2 from the germline V gene are SEHNR and FQNEAQ (reference sequence). The chain's CDR3 is CASSPRDTGELFF. CDR3 nucleotides: TGTGCCAGCAGCCCAAGGGACACCGGGGAGCTGTTTTTT. Variable domain in full (rest from reference TRBV7-9 and TRBJ2-2): DTGVSQNPRHKITKRGQNVTFRCDPISEHNRLYWYRQTLGQGPEFLTYFQNEAQLEKSRLLSDRFSAERPKGSFSTLEIQRTEQGDSAMYLCASSPRDTGELFFGEGSRLTVL.

The chain has TRBV4-2 and TRBJ1-6; 11 nucleotides match TRBD1. The CDR3 loop spans 17 amino acids. V lost 1 base to trimming and J lost 7 bases; unmatched junction nucleotides: 6. The germline V gene encodes CDR1 LGHNA and CDR2 YNFKEQ. The CDR3 reads CASSQGTGGAENSPLHF. The CDR3 DNA reads TGTGCCAGCAGCCAAGGGACAGGGGGCGCCGAGAATTCACCCCTCCACTTT.

The chain couples TRBV9 to TRBJ2-5; TRBD2 matches 8 bases. Germline V gene lookup returns CDR1 SGDLS and CDR2 YYNGEE. Trimming removed 3 bases from V and 1 base from J; junction bases left unmatched: 2. The CDR3 has 14 amino acids. DNA for the CDR3: TGTGCCAGCAGCGCCCGGGGGGGCCAAGAGACCCAGTACTTC. Translated: CASSARGGQETQYF.

This chain joins TRBV7-8 and TRBJ1-6; TRBD1 aligns across 8 bases. The CDR3 totals 17 residues. V gave up 5 bases and J gave up 2 bases; unmatched junction bases: 8. Germline V gene data show CDR1 as SGHVS and CDR2 as FQNEAQ. CDR3 sequence (DNA): TGTGCCAGCAGCGAAAGACAGGGGAGCACCTATAATTCACCCCTCCACTTT. Translated, it gives CASSERQGSTYNSPLHF.

This chain connects TRBV2 to TRBJ2-2, with 7 bases that match TRBD2. Germline V gives CDR1 SNHLY, CDR2 FYNNEI. With V trimmed by 8 bases and J by 1 base, 16 bases remained unmatched. The CDR3 has 18 amino acids. CDR3 nucleotides: TGTGCCAGCCGTAATACCCTCCCGCTAGCGGTGAACACCGGGGAGCTGTTTTTT. It is translated as CASRNTLPLAVNTGELFF.

V gene TRBV30 combines with J gene TRBJ2-4; 11 positions agree with TRBD2. The length of the CDR3 is 17 residues. The junction had 15 bases not matched to a gene; V was cut back by 7 bases and J by 4 bases. Germline V gene data show CDR1 as GTSNPN and CDR2 as SVGIG (reference sequence). The CDR3 nucleotides read TGTGCCTTTCGACTAGCGGGAACACAGCCCCTTAAAAACATTCAGTACTTC. Translated: CAFRLAGTQPLKNIQYF.

This clone has only one observation. The same CDR3 can be traced to other DNA sequences in this sample. The chain links TRBV28 to TRBJ2-7; tentatively, D is TRBD2 (5 bases). Germline V gene sequence: CDR1 MDHEN, CDR2 SYDVKM. The CDR3 is 12 amino acids. Trimming cost V 4 bases and J 4 bases, with 8 bases left between them. CDR3 bases: TGTGCCAGCAGTTCCACGGGATACGAGCAGTACTTC. Protein: CASSSTGYEQYF.

The J gene is TRBJ1-2, the V gene TRBV19; weak D call: TRBD1 (5 bases). This CDR3 comprises 14 residues. V was shortened by 2 bases and J by 7 bases, with 14 bases between the two germline ends. Germline V gives CDR1 LNHDA, CDR2 SQIVND (reference sequence). CDR3 coding DNA: TGTGCCAGTAGTATACCCTCAGGGTCGGTTGGCTACACCTTC. Residues: CASSIPSGSVGYTF.

V gene TRBV10-3 combines with J gene TRBJ1-4; 9 positions agree with TRBD1. This CDR3 is 15 amino acids long. Germline lookup yields CDR1 ENHRY and CDR2 SYGVKD. V trimming: 3 bases; J trimming: 3 bases; junction bases outside the gene matches: 2. CDR3 in amino acids: CAISDRTGANEKLFF. The CDR3 DNA is TGTGCCATCAGTGATCGGACAGGGGCTAATGAAAAACTGTTTTTT.

The J gene is TRBJ1-2, the V gene TRBV11-2, with TRBD1 as a possible D gene (6 bases). This CDR3 comprises 14 residues. Germline V CDR1 and CDR2: SGHAT, FQNNGV. Trimming removed 5 bases at V and 4 bases at J, with 14 bases between. CDR3: CASSHREEGYGYTF. CDR3 nucleotides: TGTGCCAGCAGCCACAGGGAGGAGGGCTATGGCTACACCTTC.

The chain is built from TRBV30 and TRBJ1-1; D perhaps matches TRBD1 (5 bases). With 3 bases removed from V and 1 base from J, the gap between germline ends came to 12 bases. CDR3 length equals 14 residues. Germline-derived CDR1 and CDR2 are GTSNPN and SVGIG (reference sequence). The CDR3 reads CAWRMGRGNTEAFF. The CDR3 bases are TGTGCCTGGAGGATGGGACGGGGGAACACTGAAGCTTTCTTT.

The CDR3 protein is CASSQGGFGNQPQHF. In DNA, the CDR3 is TGCGCCAGCAGCCAAGGAGGGTTCGGCAATCAGCCCCAGCATTTT. V is TRBV4-1 and J is TRBJ1-5; D not certain. This CDR3 is 15 amino acids long. Looked up from germline, CDR1 is MGHRA and CDR2 is YSYEKL. Trimming removed 1 base from V and 2 bases from J, with 9 bases in between.

Worth noting for this clone: The sample contains more than one DNA sequence encoding this CDR3. The chain joins TRBV10-3 to TRBJ1-1; D call uncertain. Germline CDR1 is ENHRY and CDR2 is SYGVKD. V lost 3 bases to trimming and J lost 0 bases, with 2 bases between them. The CDR3 has 12 amino acids. Here the CDR3 reads CAISDLNTEAFF. The DNA for the CDR3 is TGTGCCATCAGTGACCTGAACACTGAAGCTTTCTTT.

The chain joins TRBV5-5 to TRBJ1-4; 8 nucleotides match TRBD1. The CDR3 consists of 16 residues. The germline V gene encodes CDR1 SGHKS and CDR2 YYEKEE (reference sequence). The ends lost 4 bases at V and 1 base at J; junction bases unmatched: 6. The CDR3 reads CASSTQGVVTNEKLFF. The CDR3 DNA follows: TGTGCCAGCAGCACACAGGGGGTTGTAACTAATGAAAAACTGTTTTTT.